What follows is one T cell receptor beta chain and its context. Its antigen specificity is not known. No qualities accompany the bases; no much larger clone lies one base away. The sample's time point, from its label and the paper: cycle 2 day 1 (C2D1) of nivolumab. Relapse after autologous stem cell transplantation had occurred in all trial patients, and cohorts A, B and C were distinguished by prior brentuximab vedotin exposure. The trial cohort comprised around 60 patients with relapsed/refractory classical Hodgkin lymphoma whose best overall responses were complete response, partial response or progressive disease. Single-agent nivolumab was administered to trial patients in the multi-cohort phase II CheckMate 205 trial. Best overall response was determined by an independent review committee according to the 2007 International Working Group response criteria. Trial PBMCs were obtained immediately prior to nivolumab initiation (C1D1) and on therapy at cycle 2 day 1 and cycle 4 day 1. Peripheral blood was collected in 8 mL Vacutainer Cell Preparation Tubes, from which PBMCs were isolated by centrifugation and then cryopreserved.

This specimen belongs to a study of PD-1 blockade in classical Hodgkin lymphoma (dated by TCRdb to between 2020 and 2021). Regarding the research as a whole: Nivolumab dosing was 3 mg/kg intravenously every 2 weeks, continuing until either disease progression or unacceptable toxicity. To define a peripheral blood immune signature of response to PD-1 blockade in classical Hodgkin lymphoma, the study combined TCR beta sequencing with CyTOF.

The Qiagen DNeasy kit was used to extract genomic DNA from unsorted PBMCs and from the negatively selected CD4+ and CD8+ fractions. TCR beta CDR3 regions were amplified by immunoSEQ multiplex PCR using primers annealing to V and J segments. A synthetic immune receptor repertoire was used to minimize amplification bias, and any remaining bias was removed computationally after sequencing. For the original study's pipeline: Custom Python scripts were used to quantify repertoire diversity as the Shannon entropy index. Unsorted, CD4+ and CD8+ repertoires were analyzed separately, except for combined analyses in which CD4+ and CD8+ sequences were merged in silico. Clonal expansion was defined as a frequency increase of at least 2-fold after treatment compared with C1D1, and clones undetected at baseline were assigned a pseudocount of 0.5. Clones with 0 or 1 copy at C1D1 were classified as singleton clones, and clones with 2 or more copies were classified as non-singleton clones. By matching protein sequences in sorted samples from the same patient, clones expanded in unsorted samples were annotated as CD4+, CD8+ or unknown. Wilcoxon tests on paired samples were used to test diversity changes from C1D1 to C4D1. Held by TCRdb, this immuneACCESS table contains in-frame sequences only and omits some clones. Under half of the omission traces to an unresolved V gene where checked; the cause of the rest is unknown. V and J calls and clone size are given by that table; D and trimming were obtained from the DNA. For this sample the table gives around 25,000 clones, of which approximately 78% were detected only once. The ten largest account for around 8% of the sample.

Results the study describes overall, beyond this receptor: Diversity was lower in patients who began nivolumab less than 1 year after ASCT, so these patients were left out of later analyses to avoid confounding by immune reconstitution. Only a single clinical trial cohort was studied, and what caused the repertoire differences, possibly disease activity or prior therapy, remained undefined. Trial patients achieving complete response had baseline diversity similar to newly diagnosed patients, whereas partial responders and progressors had significantly lower diversity. CD4+ but not CD8+ TCR diversity rose significantly by C4D1 (p=0.0027 vs p=0.16), most apparent in complete responders (p=0.02). Newly diagnosed patients were reported to have lower baseline TCR diversity than healthy donors, and relapsed/refractory patients were reported to have lower baseline TCR diversity still.

The sequencing used peripheral blood mononuclear cells (PBMCs), collected before the second cycle of nivolumab. The sequence was obtained from a human donor with classical Hodgkin lymphoma.

The CDR3 region: CASSRVGPGENTIYF. The bases are TGTGCCAGCAGCCGGGTGGGACCCGGGGAGAACACCATATATTTT. The chain couples TRBV4-2 to TRBJ1-3; the best D guess is TRBD1, with 5 bases matching. The CDR3 has 15 amino acids, counting the end cysteine and phenylalanine. Only the CDR3 region is kept as DNA, spanning 45 bases read in frame from base 1. Cut back by 4 bases and 7 bases, the V and J ends lie 17 bases apart. CDR1 and CDR2, looked up from the germline V gene, are LGHNA and YNFKEQ.